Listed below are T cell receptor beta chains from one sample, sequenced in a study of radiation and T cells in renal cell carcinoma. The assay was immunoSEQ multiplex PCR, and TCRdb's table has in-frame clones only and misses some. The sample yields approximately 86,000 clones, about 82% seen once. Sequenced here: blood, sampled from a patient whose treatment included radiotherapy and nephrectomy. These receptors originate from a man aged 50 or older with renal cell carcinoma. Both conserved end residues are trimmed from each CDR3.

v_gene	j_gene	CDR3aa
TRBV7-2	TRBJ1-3	ASKPQPSGPGNTIY
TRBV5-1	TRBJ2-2	ASSLAGRTGELF
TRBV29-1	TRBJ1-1	SVNFAEAF
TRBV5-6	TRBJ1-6	ASSLGSSYNSPLH
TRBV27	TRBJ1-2	ASSLSGESGQGTRIRGYT
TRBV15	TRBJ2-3	ATSRDNVAPTQY
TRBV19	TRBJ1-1	ASSISGTANTEAF
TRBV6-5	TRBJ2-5	ASSYGQGFSQY
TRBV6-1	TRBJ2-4	ASSESGVAKNIQY
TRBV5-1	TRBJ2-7	ASSVDSSGRYYEQY
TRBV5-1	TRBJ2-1	ASSGGTRSSYNEQF
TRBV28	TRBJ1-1	ASSLLVDPNTEAF
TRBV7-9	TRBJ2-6	ASSLDPGGVSGANVLT
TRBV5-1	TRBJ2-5	ASSFGTSGDQETQY
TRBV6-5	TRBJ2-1	ASSYRGLAAYNEQF
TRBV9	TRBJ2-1	ASNPTSAYNEQF
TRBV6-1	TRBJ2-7	ASSILAGNSYEQY
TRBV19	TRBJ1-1	ASSVRTGNTEAF
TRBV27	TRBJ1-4	ASSLYPGSNEKLF
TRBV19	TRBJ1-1	ASRGAAYTEAF
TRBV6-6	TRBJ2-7	ATMTVGGGYEQY
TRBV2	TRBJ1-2	ASSEARQAGGYT
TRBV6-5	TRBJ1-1	ASSYSGREAF
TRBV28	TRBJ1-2	ASSLTGGVNYGYT
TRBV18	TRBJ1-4	ASSPPVLRNEKLF
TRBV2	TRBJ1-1	ASSELSVENTEAF
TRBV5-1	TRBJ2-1	ASSPGTSGASSYNEQF
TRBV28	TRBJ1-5	ASEGPQGHQPQH
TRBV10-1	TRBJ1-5	ASSESREGSQH
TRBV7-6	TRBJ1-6	ASSLVYRGGPTYNSPLH
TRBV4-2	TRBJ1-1	ASRGDGGLRTEAF
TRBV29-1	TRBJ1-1	SVDTGSNTEAF
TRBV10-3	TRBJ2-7	AISEVGRGVSYEQY
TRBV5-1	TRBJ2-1	ASSTGLAGPNSYNEQF
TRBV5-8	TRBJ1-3	ASSSQVKPIY
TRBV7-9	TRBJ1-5	ASSFGIGGEPQH
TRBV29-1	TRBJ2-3	SAGIGVEGADTQY
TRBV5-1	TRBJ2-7	ASSLGGGTSYEQY
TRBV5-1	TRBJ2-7	ASSLGQGAPGEQY
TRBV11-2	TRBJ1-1	ASSSGSMGGVHTEAF
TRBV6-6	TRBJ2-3	ASSPGGTDTQY
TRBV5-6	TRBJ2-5	ASSSAGGQETQY
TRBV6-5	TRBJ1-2	ASSYSNIGQGRGYT
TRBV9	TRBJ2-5	ASSVDRGETQY
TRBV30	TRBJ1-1	AWSFGGPEAF
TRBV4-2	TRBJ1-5	ASSQAGQGKPQH
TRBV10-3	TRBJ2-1	AISGNSGSPSYNEQF
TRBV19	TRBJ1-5	ASSNLKYQPQH
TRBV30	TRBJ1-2	AWRGLGGGDSYGYT
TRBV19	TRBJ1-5	ASSVTNQPQH
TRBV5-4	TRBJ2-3	ASRPGTGTPYPTDTQY
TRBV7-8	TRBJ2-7	ASSLDQLYEQY
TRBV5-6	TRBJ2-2	ASRPSGRAAGELF
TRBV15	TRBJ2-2	ATESDSPRTGELF
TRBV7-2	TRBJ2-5	ASSLALLAGSETQY